The 30 T cell receptor beta chains below all came from one sample that was sequenced in a study of technical replicates of blood from a few donors. Only in-frame clones appear in the TCRdb table, and some are missing; sequencing was by immunoSEQ multiplex PCR. The sample lists approximately 99,000 clones; roughly 96% were seen once. Sequenced: T cells isolated from PBMCs. The receptors here all came from a human donor in good health.

The chain couples TRBV30 to TRBJ2-3, with a possible D match to TRBD2 (5 bases). V gave up 0 bases and J gave up 6 bases, with 16 bases separating them. The germline V gene has CDR1 GTSNPN and CDR2 SVGIG (reference sequence). The CDR3 is made up of 15 amino acids. The CDR3 DNA reads TGTGCCTGGAGTGTAGCCAGTCGGGGATGGGATACGCAGTATTTT. It is translated as CAWSVASRGWDTQYF.

J is TRBJ2-1 and V is TRBV4-2; 14 positions match TRBD2. The J segment lost 0 bases and the V segment lost 4 bases, leaving 2 bases of the junction unmatched. CDR3 length equals 17 residues. In germline, CDR1 is LGHNA, CDR2 YNFKEQ. DNA of the CDR3: TGTGCCAGCAGCCCTGGGACTAGCGGGAGCTCCTACAATGAGCAGTTCTTC. Protein sequence: CASSPGTSGSSYNEQFF.

The rearrangement uses TRBV4-3 and TRBJ2-6; 8 bases align to TRBD1. CDR1 and CDR2 (germline): LGHNA, YSLEER. The CDR3 is 22 amino acids. The ends lost 5 bases at V and 0 bases at J; junction bases unmatched: 21. In nucleotides, the CDR3 is TGCGCCAGCAGCGTCCAACCTCTGGACAGGGAGAGGTTCATCTCTGGGGCCAACGTCCTGACTTTC. It is translated as CASSVQPLDRERFISGANVLTF.

J is TRBJ1-1 and V is TRBV9; D gene ambiguous. The CDR3 spans 13 residues. The germline V gene encodes CDR1 SGDLS and CDR2 YYNGEE. With 0 bases removed from V and 4 bases from J, the gap between germline ends came to 7 bases. The DNA of the CDR3 is TGTGCCAGCAGCGTAGCTTCGGGCACTGAAGCTTTCTTT. Translating gives CASSVASGTEAFF.

The chain employs TRBV11-3 and TRBJ2-3; D might be TRBD1 (6 bases). Germline assignment: CDR1 SGHNT and CDR2 YENEEA. The CDR3 runs to 16 residues. V was pared by 6 bases and J by 5 bases, with 21 bases between. CDR3 coding DNA: TGTGCCAGCAGACATAGACAGGCTTTACCCGGAGATACGCAGTATTTT. Encoded protein: CASRHRQALPGDTQYF.

The chain has TRBV9 and TRBJ2-1; a weak D match, TRBD1 (5 bases). Germline CDR1 SGDLS, CDR2 YYNGEE. V shed 1 base and J shed 6 bases, with 11 bases lying between them. The CDR3 sequence is 14 residues long. CDR3 amino acids: CASSVSQGSNEQFF. CDR3 nucleotide sequence: TGTGCCAGCAGCGTAAGCCAGGGTAGCAATGAGCAGTTCTTC. Drawing the rest from reference TRBV9 and TRBJ2-1, the complete variable domain is DSGVTQTPKHLITATGQRVTLRCSPRSGDLSVYWYQQSLDQGLQFLIQYYNGEERAKGNILERFSAQQFPDLHSELNLSSLELGDSALYFCASSVSQGSNEQFFGPGTRLTVL.

The chain recombines TRBV12-5 with TRBJ1-2; weak D call: TRBD1 (5 bases). CDR3 length: 12 amino acids. Looked up from germline, CDR1 is LGHNT and CDR2 is FRNRAP. The chain's CDR3 is CATGEWLVGYTF. As DNA, the CDR3 is TGTGCCACGGGGGAGTGGCTGGTTGGCTACACCTTC. The full variable domain, with the rest looked up from reference TRBV12-5 and TRBJ1-2, is DARVTQTPRHKVTEMGQEVTMRCQPILGHNTVFWYRQTMMQGLELLAYFRNRAPLDDSGMPKDRFSAEMPDATLATLKIQPSEPRDSAVYFCATGEWLVGYTFGSGTRLTVV.

In this sample, this clone turned up once. This chain joins TRBV28 and TRBJ2-3; possibly TRBD2 for D (6 bases). The V end lost 1 base, the J end lost 2 bases, and 16 bases lay between the germline ends. This CDR3 spans 17 amino acids. Germline CDR1 MDHEN, CDR2 SYDVKM. The DNA for the CDR3 is TGTGCCAGCAGTTTATTGGGCCCCGGGGGTACCACAGATACGCAGTATTTT. Its translation: CASSLLGPGGTTDTQYF.

This clone has a handful of counts. The chain links TRBV10-1 to TRBJ1-1; possibly TRBD1 for D (5 bases). CDR3 length: 13 residues. Germline-derived CDR1 and CDR2 are WNHNN and SYGVQD (reference sequence). Between the trimmed V and J ends, which lost 7 bases and 0 bases, there was a span of 9 bases. CDR3 sequence (DNA): TGCGCCAGCACCGCAGGGTTGAACACTGAAGCTTTCTTT. It translates to CASTAGLNTEAFF.

This chain connects TRBV5-5 to TRBJ2-7, with 7 bases that match TRBD1. V trimming: 1 base; J trimming: 3 bases; junction bases outside the gene matches: 4. CDR1 and CDR2 from the germline V gene are SGHKS and YYEKEE (reference sequence). The CDR3 consists of 14 residues. DNA of the CDR3: TGTGCCAGCAGCTTGTTGGGACAGAACTACGAGCAGTACTTC. It yields the protein CASSLLGQNYEQYF.

The V gene is TRBV19, the J gene TRBJ1-3; 8 bases fit TRBD1. The CDR3 extends over 15 amino acids. After removal of 3 bases from V and 4 bases from J, the junction contained 5 bases not matched to a gene. Per the germline V gene, CDR1 is LNHDA and CDR2 is SQIVND (reference sequence). CDR3 sequence: CASSMKQGVGNTIYF. As DNA, the CDR3 is TGTGCCAGTAGTATGAAACAGGGGGTAGGAAACACCATATATTTT.

The chain uses TRBV29-1 and TRBJ2-7; TRBD1 aligns across 8 bases. V lost 6 bases to trimming and J lost 0 bases; unmatched junction nucleotides: 7. The CDR3 spans 14 residues. Per germline, CDR1 SQVTM and CDR2 ANQGSEA. The CDR3 loop is CSVLGQGSSYEQYF. CDR3 coding DNA: TGCAGCGTACTAGGACAGGGATCCTCCTACGAGCAGTACTTC.

V and J are TRBV29-1 and TRBJ2-7; 7 bases are a match to TRBD1. The CDR3 runs 13 residues. The germline gives CDR1 SQVTM, CDR2 ANQGSEA. Unmatched junction bases numbered 10, after V lost 7 bases and J lost 4 bases. For the CDR3, the DNA is TGCAGCGCCAGCCACAGGGGTAATTACGAGCAGTACTTC. It yields the protein CSASHRGNYEQYF.

This rearrangement joins TRBV19 to TRBJ1-3, with 9 bases aligning to TRBD1. Germline CDR1 and CDR2: LNHDA and SQIVND (reference sequence). With V trimmed by 7 bases and J by 0 bases, 10 bases remained unmatched. The CDR3 loop spans 17 amino acids. The CDR3 sequence is CASNSPRDRVSGNTIYF. The DNA for the CDR3 is TGTGCCAGTAATTCCCCCCGGGACAGGGTCTCTGGAAACACCATATATTTT.

V and J are TRBV25-1 and TRBJ1-2; D might be TRBD1 (5 bases). The CDR3 has 15 residues. Germline V gives CDR1 MGHDK, CDR2 SYGVNS. The V end was cut by 2 bases, the J end by 4 bases, with 14 bases between. CDR3 sequence reads: CASSEAGNSIYGYTF. CDR3 bases: TGTGCCAGCAGTGAAGCAGGGAATAGCATCTATGGCTACACCTTC.

For the CDR3, the DNA is TGTGCCAGCAGTTTATTGGGTCGTCTATCTGTGACAGGGTCAGACGAGCAGTACTTC. It translates to CASSLLGRLSVTGSDEQYF. J is TRBJ2-7 and V is TRBV28, with 7 bases fitting TRBD1. Germline V gives CDR1 MDHEN, CDR2 SYDVKM. The CDR3 length is 19 residues. V shed 1 base and J 5 bases; nucleotides not matched to a gene: 20.

This clone appeared once. The chain uses TRBV7-9 and TRBJ1-2, with a possible D match to TRBD1 (6 bases). The CDR3 length is 18 residues. Germline V gene sequence: CDR1 SEHNR, CDR2 FQNEAQ (reference sequence). The ends were cut back, 2 bases at V and 3 bases at J, with 22 bases in the middle. The CDR3 protein is CASSLFGRGIQLYYGYTF. CDR3 nucleotides: TGTGCCAGCAGCTTATTCGGAAGGGGGATCCAGCTATACTATGGCTACACCTTC.

This clone was found once. The chain links TRBV7-2 to TRBJ1-4; D gene unclear. Trimming shortened V by 5 bases and J by 5 bases, and 9 bases separated the two germline ends. CDR1 is SGHTA and CDR2 is FQGNSA in the germline V gene. The CDR3 loop spans 13 amino acids. CDR3 DNA: TGTGCCAGCAGCCCCGGTCCCAATGAAAAACTGTTTTTT. It codes for CASSPGPNEKLFF.

The V call is TRBV7-8, the J call TRBJ2-2; 11 positions agree with TRBD2. The germline V gene encodes CDR1 SGHVS and CDR2 FQNEAQ. The CDR3 extends over 16 amino acids. V lost 5 bases to trimming and J lost 3 bases; unmatched junction nucleotides: 5. The CDR3 DNA follows: TGTGCCAGCAGCAGCGGGACTAGCGGATACACCGGGGAGCTGTTTTTT. Protein sequence: CASSSGTSGYTGELFF.

This chain connects TRBV7-8 to TRBJ2-3, with 8 bases that match TRBD2. This CDR3 is built from 17 residues. Trimming removed 2 bases from V and 0 bases from J; junction bases left unmatched: 7. Germline CDR1 reads SGHVS; CDR2 reads FQNEAQ. The CDR3 loop is CASSLRRLATSTDTQYF. The CDR3 region has the DNA TGTGCCAGCAGCTTAAGGAGACTAGCGACTAGCACAGATACGCAGTATTTT.

The chain links TRBV5-1 to TRBJ2-1; no clear D. The ends were cut back, 0 bases at V and 0 bases at J, with 7 bases in the middle. In germline, CDR1 is SGHRS, CDR2 YFSETQ. This CDR3 is built from 15 residues. CDR3: CASSLEPSSYNEQFF. CDR3 in DNA: TGCGCCAGCAGCTTGGAGCCGAGCTCCTACAATGAGCAGTTCTTC.

V is TRBV6-6 and J is TRBJ2-3; TRBD1 might be the D (6 bases). The V gene's germline CDR1 is MNHNY and CDR2 SVGAGI (reference sequence). The CDR3 loop spans 14 amino acids. Trimming left V 6 bases short and J 5 bases short, with 15 bases between. The CDR3 coding sequence is TGTGCCAGCAGCAGCCAGGGGTATGAAGATACGCAGTATTTT. Translated, it gives CASSSQGYEDTQYF.

The chain joins TRBV18 to TRBJ1-5, with D perhaps matching TRBD1 (5 bases). The length of the CDR3 is 15 residues. The V end lost 1 base, the J end lost 4 bases, and 11 bases lay between the germline ends. CDR1 is KGHSH and CDR2 is LQKENI in the germline V gene. The CDR3 loop reads CASSPLDSPNQPQHF. The CDR3 DNA sequence: TGTGCCAGCTCACCACTAGACAGTCCTAATCAGCCCCAGCATTTT.

The count of this clone is one. V is TRBV5-6 and J is TRBJ1-1, with 7 positions matching TRBD1. CDR1 is SGHDT, CDR2 YYEEEE, per germline. Trimming cost V 4 bases and J 5 bases; bases outside gene matches: 8. The CDR3 extends over 14 amino acids. The CDR3 nucleotides read TGTGCCAGCAGCACCCGGACAGGACGAACTGAAGCTTTCTTT. It is translated as CASSTRTGRTEAFF.

The chain couples TRBV7-3 to TRBJ1-1, with no clear D. This CDR3 is built from 14 residues. The germline CDR1 and CDR2 sequences are SGHTA and FQGTGA. V was pared by 2 bases and J by 2 bases, with 9 bases between. CDR3 DNA: TGTGCCAGCAGCTTAGGGCCCGCAAACACTGAAGCTTTCTTT. It specifies CASSLGPANTEAFF.

The gene calls are TRBV7-3 and TRBJ2-1, with 9 bases fitting TRBD1. CDR1 is SGHTA and CDR2 is FQGTGA in the germline V gene. V trimming: 4 bases; J trimming: 5 bases; junction bases outside the gene matches: 9. The CDR3 runs 16 residues. In DNA form, the CDR3 reads TGTGCCAGCAGCTCTCCCCCCGGGACAGGGAACAATGAGCAGTTCTTC. Translation: CASSSPPGTGNNEQFF.

The chain carries TRBV9 and TRBJ2-1; the match to TRBD2 covers 12 bases. The J segment lost 3 bases and the V segment lost 0 bases, leaving 7 bases of the junction unmatched. The germline CDR1 and CDR2 sequences are SGDLS and YYNGEE. The CDR3 spans 18 residues. For the CDR3, the DNA is TGTGCCAGCAGCGTAGCCCTAGCGGGAGGGAAAAACTACAATGAGCAGTTCTTC. Its protein product is CASSVALAGGKNYNEQFF. Together with reference TRBV9 and TRBJ2-1, the CDR3 gives the full variable domain: DSGVTQTPKHLITATGQRVTLRCSPRSGDLSVYWYQQSLDQGLQFLIQYYNGEERAKGNILERFSAQQFPDLHSELNLSSLELGDSALYFCASSVALAGGKNYNEQFFGPGTRLTVL.

The J gene is TRBJ2-7, the V gene TRBV30; TRBD1 is a possible D gene (6 bases). The CDR3 length is 15 residues. V lost 2 bases and J 7 bases, leaving 21 bases between the germline ends. CDR1 GTSNPN and CDR2 SVGIG come from the germline V gene (reference sequence). In DNA form, the CDR3 reads TGTGCCTGGAGTCCCCTCAGGATGTCGGGACATGAGCAGTACTTC. Protein: CAWSPLRMSGHEQYF. Drawing the rest from reference TRBV30 and TRBJ2-7, the complete variable domain is SQTIHQWPATLVQPVGSPLSLECTVEGTSNPNLYWYRQAAGRGLQLLFYSVGIGQISSEVPQNLSASRPQDRQFILSSKKLLLSDSGFYLCAWSPLRMSGHEQYFGPGTRLTVT.

Worth noting for this clone: The sample holds other DNA sequences that translate to the same CDR3. V gene TRBV5-1 combines with J gene TRBJ2-4; D call uncertain. Trimming removed 4 bases at V and 5 bases at J, with 7 bases between. This CDR3 contains 12 residues. Per germline, CDR1 SGHRS and CDR2 YFSETQ. The CDR3 DNA follows: TGCGCCAGCAGCGGCGGAGAAAACATTCAGTACTTC. Its protein is CASSGGENIQYF.

The V call is TRBV5-1, the J call TRBJ2-3; no clear D gene. V lost 4 bases and J lost 0, with 6 bases in between. CDR1 and CDR2 from the germline V gene are SGHRS and YFSETQ. The CDR3 consists of 13 residues. Written as DNA, the CDR3 is TGCGCCAGCAGCGCTACTAGCACAGATACGCAGTATTTT. This encodes CASSATSTDTQYF.